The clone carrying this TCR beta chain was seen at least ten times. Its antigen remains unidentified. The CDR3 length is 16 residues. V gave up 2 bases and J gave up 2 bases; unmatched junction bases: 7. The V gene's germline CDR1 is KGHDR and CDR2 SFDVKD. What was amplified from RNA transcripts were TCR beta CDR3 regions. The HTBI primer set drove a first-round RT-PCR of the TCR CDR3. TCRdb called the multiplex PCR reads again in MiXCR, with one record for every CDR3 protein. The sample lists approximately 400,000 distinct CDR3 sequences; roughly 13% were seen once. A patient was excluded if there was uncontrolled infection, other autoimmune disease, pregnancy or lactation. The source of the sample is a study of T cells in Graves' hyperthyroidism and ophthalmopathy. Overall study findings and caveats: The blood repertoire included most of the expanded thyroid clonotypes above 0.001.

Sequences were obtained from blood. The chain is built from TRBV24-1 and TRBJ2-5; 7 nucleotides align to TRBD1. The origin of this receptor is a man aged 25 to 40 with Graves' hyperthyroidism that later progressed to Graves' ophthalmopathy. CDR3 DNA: TGTGCCACCAGTGATTACCGACAGGGAAGACAAGAGACCCAGTACTTC. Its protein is CATSDYRQGRQETQYF.